The 14 T cell receptor beta chains presented below share a single source sample, sequenced in a study of Ad26.COV2.S vaccination and SARS-CoV-2 variants. Clones were read by immunoSEQ multiplex PCR, and TCRdb kept only the in-frame ones, dropping some. In the table there are 350,000 to 500,000 clones, less than 95% of which are singletons. Treatment denoted: about 20 received Ad26.COV2.S at low or high dose, single or two shots; several received placebo; per-sample allocation not given. The study sampled participants on day 63 after the first vaccine or placebo injection. The sample in question was peripheral blood, obtained in a trial of Ad26.COV2.S vaccine versus placebo. The receptors stem from a person between 18 and 65 years old who received the Ad26.COV2.S COVID-19 vaccine or a placebo.

For this clone: Relative to the germline gene, one junction end is altered; a read error may explain this. This chain uses TRBV5-1 with TRBJ1-2; no clear D. The germline V gene encodes CDR1 SGHRS and CDR2 YFSETQ. This CDR3 has 11 amino acids. The DNA for the CDR3 is TGCGCCAGCAGGTTGGACGATGGCTACACCTTC. This encodes CASRLDDGYTF. Full variable domain (missing parts from reference TRBV5-1 and TRBJ1-2): KAGVTQTPRYLIKTRGQQVTLSCSPISGHRSVSWYQQTPGQGLQFLFEYFSETQRNKGNFPGRFSGRQFSNSRSEMNVSTLELGDSALYLCASRLDDGYTFGSGTRLTVV.

The chain has TRBV5-1 and TRBJ1-3; no clear D gene. This CDR3 has 16 amino acids. Germline CDR1 SGHRS, CDR2 YFSETQ. V shed 2 bases and J shed 0 bases, with 12 bases lying between them. CDR3 protein: CASSLGEQLSGNTIYF. The CDR3 DNA reads TGCGCCAGCAGCTTAGGCGAGCAACTCTCTGGAAACACCATATATTTT.

The chain carries TRBV2 and TRBJ2-3; no clear D. The CDR3 extends over 14 amino acids. Trimming pared 3 bases from V and 0 bases from J, leaving 7 bases between. Per germline, CDR1 SNHLY and CDR2 FYNNEI. The CDR3: CASSEDGSTDTQYF. The CDR3, as DNA: TGTGCCAGCAGTGAGGACGGAAGCACAGATACGCAGTATTTT.

This sequence joins TRBV30 and TRBJ1-4, with 9 bases aligning to TRBD1. Germline V CDR1 and CDR2: GTSNPN, SVGIG (reference sequence). The CDR3 has 15 residues. V gave up 2 bases and J gave up 8 bases; unmatched junction bases: 9. This CDR3 is CAWSRQGGLQEKLFF. The CDR3 DNA is TGTGCCTGGAGTAGACAGGGGGGATTACAAGAAAAACTGTTTTTT.

The J gene is TRBJ2-6, the V gene TRBV6-6; no definite D call. The CDR3 is made up of 14 amino acids. Germline lookup yields CDR1 MNHNY and CDR2 SVGAGI (reference sequence). Trimming left V 7 bases short and J 0 bases short, with 7 bases between. The CDR3 DNA reads TGTGCCAGCAAACAAATCTCTGGGGCCAACGTCCTGACTTTC. Translating it yields CASKQISGANVLTF.

This clone was found once. V gene TRBV25-1 combines with J gene TRBJ2-7; 10 nucleotides align to TRBD1. Germline V gene sequence: CDR1 MGHDK, CDR2 SYGVNS. V was pared by 1 base and J by 2 bases, with 2 bases of the junction left unmatched. The CDR3 totals 15 residues. The CDR3 loop is CASSESGQGAYEQYF. CDR3 sequence (DNA): TGTGCCAGCAGTGAATCCGGACAGGGGGCCTACGAGCAGTACTTC.

V is TRBV13 and J is TRBJ2-1, with 7 bases that match TRBD1. The CDR3 extends over 15 amino acids. After removal of 0 bases from V and 5 bases from J, the junction contained 4 bases not matched to a gene. Germline loops: CDR1 PRHDT, CDR2 FYEKMQ (reference sequence). In nucleotides, the CDR3 is TGTGCCAGCAGCTTAGGGGGGACAGTGAACAATGAGCAGTTCTTC. Its translation: CASSLGGTVNNEQFF.

The chain recombines TRBV29-1 with TRBJ2-3; D is ambiguous. This CDR3 region has 11 residues. The V end was cut by 4 bases, the J end by 6 bases, with 8 bases between. CDR1 SQVTM and CDR2 ANQGSEA come from the germline V gene. DNA of the CDR3: TGCAGCGTTGGGGGTTACGATACGCAGTATTTT. Amino acids: CSVGGYDTQYF.

The chain recombines TRBV11-3 with TRBJ2-1, with 10 nucleotides matching TRBD2. Trimming removed 2 bases from V and 7 bases from J; junction bases left unmatched: 8. Per germline, CDR1 SGHNT and CDR2 YENEEA. This CDR3 is built from 16 residues. Written as DNA, the CDR3 is TGTGCCAGCAGCTTAAATCGGCTAGCGGGGGAGAATGAGCAGTTCTTC. It specifies CASSLNRLAGENEQFF. Full variable domain (remainder filled in from reference TRBV11-3 and TRBJ2-1): EAGVVQSPRYKIIEKKQPVAFWCNPISGHNTLYWYLQNLGQGPELLIRYENEEAVDDSQLPKDRFSAERLKGVDSTLKIQPAELGDSAVYLCASSLNRLAGENEQFFGPGTRLTVL.

This sequence joins TRBV28 and TRBJ1-4; 10 nucleotides align to TRBD1. The germline CDR1 and CDR2 sequences are MDHEN and SYDVKM. The V gene end was trimmed by 6 bases and the J gene end by 8 bases; junction bases not matched to a gene: 6. The CDR3 runs to 14 residues. The CDR3: CASSPDRGDEKLFF. CDR3 DNA: TGTGCCAGCAGCCCGGACAGGGGGGACGAAAAACTGTTTTTT.

This clone was seen once. V is TRBV5-1 and J is TRBJ2-7; 9 nucleotides match TRBD2. J gave up 0 bases and V 4 bases, and 14 bases lay outside the gene matches. The CDR3 has 18 residues. In germline, CDR1 is SGHRS, CDR2 YFSETQ. The CDR3 coding sequence is TGCGCCAGCAGCCTTCCTAGCGGGACCCCCGGGGCCTCCTACGAGCAGTACTTC. Amino acid sequence: CASSLPSGTPGASYEQYF.

The chain is built from TRBV6-2 or TRBV6-3 and TRBJ2-1; 8 positions agree with TRBD2. Trimming cost V 2 bases and J 2 bases; bases outside gene matches: 5. This CDR3 region has 16 residues. Looked up from germline, CDR1 is MNHEY and CDR2 is SVGEGT. The CDR3 coding sequence is TGTGCCAGCAGTTACCCTACGGGACTAGCCTACAATGAGCAGTTCTTC. Residues: CASSYPTGLAYNEQFF.

This chain links TRBV5-4 with TRBJ2-1; maybe TRBD2 (5 bases). Between the trimmed V and J ends, which lost 4 bases and 6 bases, there was a span of 17 bases. The CDR3 length is 15 residues. Looked up from germline, CDR1 is SGHNT and CDR2 is YYREEE (reference sequence). The CDR3 coding sequence is TGTGCCAGCAGCCTTGAGCTAGCCTCTCTCAATGAGCAGTTCTTC. It is translated as CASSLELASLNEQFF.

This clone came up once. The chain links TRBV28 to TRBJ1-4, with a possible D match to TRBD1 (5 bases). Trimming left V 6 bases short and J 0 bases short, with 14 bases between. The germline V gene encodes CDR1 MDHEN and CDR2 SYDVKM. This CDR3 has 16 amino acids. The CDR3 DNA follows: TGTGCCAGCAGCTTCCAAGCAGGGCCAACTAATGAAAAACTGTTTTTT. Translated, it gives CASSFQAGPTNEKLFF.